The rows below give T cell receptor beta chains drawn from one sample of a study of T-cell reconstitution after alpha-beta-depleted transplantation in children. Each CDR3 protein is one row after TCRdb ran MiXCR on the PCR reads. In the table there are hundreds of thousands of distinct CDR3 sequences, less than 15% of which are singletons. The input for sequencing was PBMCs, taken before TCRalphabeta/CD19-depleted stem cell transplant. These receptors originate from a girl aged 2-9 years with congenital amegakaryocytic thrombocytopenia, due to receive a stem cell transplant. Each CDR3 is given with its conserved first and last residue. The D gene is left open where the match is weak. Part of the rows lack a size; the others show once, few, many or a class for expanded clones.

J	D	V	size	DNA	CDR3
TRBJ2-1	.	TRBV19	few	TGTGCCAGTAGTCCCGGGGCAACAGGGACCAATGAGCAGTTCTTC	CASSPGATGTNEQFF
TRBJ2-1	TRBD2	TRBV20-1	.	TGCAGTGCTAGATTAGCGGGGGCCATCTACAATGAGCAGTTCTTC	CSARLAGAIYNEQFF
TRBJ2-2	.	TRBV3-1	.	TGTGCCAGCAGCCAAGGCACAGGAACGAACACCGGGGAGCTGTTTTTT	CASSQGTGTNTGELFF
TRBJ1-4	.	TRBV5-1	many	TGCGCCAGCAGTCAATCTGACAGGCCGGAAAAACTGTTTTTT	CASSQSDRPEKLFF
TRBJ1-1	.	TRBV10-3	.	TGTGCCATCAGTGAGTATGGGGGAATGAACACTGAAGCTTTCTTT	CAISEYGGMNTEAFF
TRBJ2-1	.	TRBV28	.	TGTGCCAGCAGTTTAAGGGGGGGGTTGAGCTCCTGCAATGAGCAGTTCTTC	CASSLRGGLSSCNEQFF
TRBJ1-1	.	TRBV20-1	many	TGCAGTGCCCTAAGGACTGAAGCTTTCTTT	CSALRTEAFF
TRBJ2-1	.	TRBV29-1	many	TGCAGCGTTGAAGAGCGGGGCCCTTACAATGAGCAGTTCTTC	CSVEERGPYNEQFF
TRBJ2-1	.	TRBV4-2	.	TGTGCCAGGGGCCCCGGGCGCGCCTGCAATGAGCAGTTCTTC	CARGPGRACNEQFF
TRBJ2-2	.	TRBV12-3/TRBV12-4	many	TGTGCCAGCAGTCAGGACAGGAGGGGCACCGGGGAGCTGTTTTTT	CASSQDRRGTGELFF
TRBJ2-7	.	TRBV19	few	TGTGCCACTACCCGAGGGGCAGGGAGCTCCTACGAGCAGTACTTC	CATTRGAGSSYEQYF
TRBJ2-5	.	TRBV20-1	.	TGCAGTGCTAGAGAAGGTCAGGGTGGGGAGACCCAGTACTTC	CSAREGQGGETQYF
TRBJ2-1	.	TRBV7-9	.	TGTGCCAGTACGATGGAGGGGGCGCCCTACAATGAGCAGTTCTTC	CASTMEGAPYNEQFF
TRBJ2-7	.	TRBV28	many	TGTGCCGCAGGCGGGCGGAACTCCTACGAGCAGTACTTC	CAAGGRNSYEQYF